Below, 25 T cell receptor beta chains from the same sample are listed, as sequenced in a study of T cell responses to AZD1222 COVID-19 vaccine. This table comes from immunoSEQ multiplex PCR, and its TCRdb copy is limited to in-frame clones, with some not included. Of more than 80,000 clones in the sample, 70% to 90% were seen once. The input for sequencing was peripheral blood, taken on day 0 of AZD1222 vaccination. The origin of the receptors is an adult in good health.

The chain carries TRBV5-1 and TRBJ2-1, with 9 bases identical to TRBD2. This CDR3 contains 15 residues. Losses at the gene ends were 0 bases for V and 5 bases for J; bases not matched to a gene: 3. CDR1 is SGHRS and CDR2 is YFSETQ in the germline V gene. The CDR3 here is CASSLVAGANNEQFF. The CDR3 region has the DNA TGCGCCAGCAGCTTGGTAGCGGGAGCCAACAATGAGCAGTTCTTC.

This CDR3 reads CASSLDYEDTEAFF. As DNA, the CDR3 is TGTGCCAGCAGTTTGGACTATGAGGACACTGAAGCTTTCTTT. The gene calls are TRBV28 and TRBJ1-1; D uncertain. The CDR3 is made up of 14 amino acids. Germline assignment: CDR1 MDHEN and CDR2 SYDVKM. Trimming removed 3 bases from V and 3 bases from J, with 11 bases in between.

This clone was detected once. The V and J genes are TRBV9 and TRBJ2-2; TRBD2 matches at 8 bases. CDR1 SGDLS and CDR2 YYNGEE come from the germline V gene. The CDR3 totals 15 residues. V lost 4 bases and J lost 4; bases outside the gene matches: 6. The CDR3 reads CASSMSGSITGELFF. The CDR3 DNA follows: TGTGCCAGCAGCATGAGCGGGAGTATCACCGGGGAGCTGTTTTTT. The full variable domain, with the rest looked up from reference TRBV9 and TRBJ2-2, is DSGVTQTPKHLITATGQRVTLRCSPRSGDLSVYWYQQSLDQGLQFLIQYYNGEERAKGNILERFSAQQFPDLHSELNLSSLELGDSALYFCASSMSGSITGELFFGEGSRLTVL.

This chain links TRBV5-1 with TRBJ2-7; D is unresolved. The germline CDR1 and CDR2 sequences are SGHRS and YFSETQ. CDR3 size: 15 residues. Trimming removed 0 bases at V and 7 bases at J, with 17 bases between. In DNA form, the CDR3 reads TGCGCCAGCAGCTTGGGATTTCCCAGGTCACAGGAGCAGTACTTC. Its protein product is CASSLGFPRSQEQYF.

The chain combines TRBV7-3 with TRBJ2-3; TRBD1 or TRBD2 may be the D gene (6 bases each). Germline-derived CDR1 and CDR2 are SGHTA and FQGTGA. The CDR3 covers 19 residues. The V and J ends lost 0 bases and 0 bases respectively, with 19 bases between them. CDR3 bases: TGTGCCAGCAGCTTAACCCCCCCGGCGGGGACACCTAGCACAGATACGCAGTATTTT. This translates into CASSLTPPAGTPSTDTQYF.

The V gene is TRBV24-1, the J gene TRBJ1-5, with TRBD1 identical over 7 bases. The CDR3 is made up of 16 amino acids. V shed 7 bases and J 2 bases; nucleotides not matched to a gene: 10. Looked up from germline, CDR1 is KGHDR and CDR2 is SFDVKD. The DNA for the CDR3 is TGTGCCACCAGCGAGGGAGGGGGCAATGGCAATCAGCCCCAGCATTTT. This encodes CATSEGGGNGNQPQHF.

This rearrangement joins TRBV3-1 (or the pseudogene TRBV3-2) to TRBJ1-2; D call uncertain. Per the germline V gene, CDR1 is LGHDT and CDR2 is YNNKEL (reference sequence). The V end was cut by 0 bases, the J end by 7 bases, with 15 bases between. The CDR3 runs 15 residues. DNA of the CDR3: TGTGCCAGCAGCCAAGAACCCCAGGACCGCAGTGGCTACACCTTC. Translation gives CASSQEPQDRSGYTF.

The rearrangement joins TRBV7-9 to TRBJ2-3; 7 bases are a match to TRBD1. The CDR3 totals 14 residues. The V gene's germline CDR1 is SEHNR and CDR2 FQNEAQ (reference sequence). V gave up 9 bases and J gave up 0 bases; unmatched junction bases: 6. In nucleotides, the CDR3 is TGTGCCAGTCAACAGGGGATAAGCACAGATACGCAGTATTTT. Its translation is CASQQGISTDTQYF.

This rearrangement joins TRBV9 to TRBJ2-1, with D uncertain. Germline assignment: CDR1 SGDLS and CDR2 YYNGEE. This CDR3 has 15 amino acids. V lost 4 bases, J lost 0 bases, and 11 bases lay in between. The CDR3 loop reads CASSRTDSSYNEQFF. As DNA, the CDR3 is TGTGCCAGCAGCCGGACGGATAGCTCCTACAATGAGCAGTTCTTC.

The chain uses TRBV3-1 (or the pseudogene TRBV3-2) and TRBJ2-2, with unresolved D. Germline V CDR1 and CDR2: LGHDT, YNNKEL (reference sequence). Trimming shortened V by 1 base and J by 2 bases, and 8 bases separated the two germline ends. The CDR3 loop spans 15 amino acids. This CDR3 is CASSQVWANTGELFF. The DNA for the CDR3 is TGTGCCAGCAGCCAAGTTTGGGCAAACACCGGGGAGCTGTTTTTT.

This clone occurred once. The V gene is TRBV24-1, the J gene TRBJ2-3; no firm D call. V was cut by 4 bases and J by 2 bases, with 9 bases left in between. The germline V gene has CDR1 KGHDR and CDR2 SFDVKD. This CDR3 contains 14 residues. The CDR3 region is CATSDSTTTDTQYF. DNA of the CDR3: TGTGCCACCAGTGACTCAACCACCACAGATACGCAGTATTTT.

The rearrangement links TRBV3-1 (or the pseudogene TRBV3-2) to TRBJ2-1; 9 positions match TRBD2. The V segment lost 2 bases and the J segment 6 bases; nucleotides outside the gene matches: 2. The CDR3 spans 14 residues. Per the germline V gene, CDR1 is LGHDT and CDR2 is YNNKEL (reference sequence). The CDR3 region has the DNA TGTGCCAGCAGCCAACGGGGACTAGCCAATGAGCAGTTCTTC. Translation gives CASSQRGLANEQFF.

This chain connects TRBV28 to TRBJ1-3; perhaps TRBD1 as D (5 bases). CDR1 and CDR2 (germline): MDHEN, SYDVKM. The V end lost 5 bases, the J end lost 3 bases, and 11 bases lay between the germline ends. The CDR3 extends over 14 amino acids. In DNA, the CDR3 is TGTGCCAGCAGTATCCGACAGAATGGAAACACCATATATTTT. Protein sequence: CASSIRQNGNTIYF.

This clone was seen only once. V and J are TRBV5-6 and TRBJ2-7, with 10 bases that match TRBD2. Germline-derived CDR1 and CDR2 are SGHDT and YYEEEE. The CDR3 has 16 amino acids. V shed 1 base and J 3 bases; nucleotides not matched to a gene: 7. CDR3 amino acids: CASSLWASGSLYEQYF. CDR3 sequence (DNA): TGTGCCAGCAGCTTGTGGGCTAGCGGGAGTCTCTACGAGCAGTACTTC.

V gene TRBV4-3 combines with J gene TRBJ1-3; 7 bases are shared with TRBD1. The CDR3 contains 19 residues. Germline V CDR1 and CDR2: LGHNA, YSLEER. Trimming at V came to 2 bases and at J to 2 bases, leaving 15 bases not matched to a gene. The CDR3 here is CASSQTPREQGRTGNTIYF. The CDR3 DNA follows: TGCGCCAGCAGCCAAACTCCGCGAGAACAGGGGAGGACTGGAAACACCATATATTTT.

This clone was picked up a small number of times. The chain carries TRBV28 and TRBJ1-4, with D maybe TRBD1 (5 bases). The germline V gene has CDR1 MDHEN and CDR2 SYDVKM. Trimming shortened V by 6 bases and J by 4 bases, and 12 bases separated the two germline ends. The CDR3 runs to 14 residues. This chain's CDR3 is CASRTPDSNEKLFF. The CDR3 coding sequence is TGTGCCAGCAGGACCCCTGACAGTAATGAAAAACTGTTTTTT.

The chain uses TRBV4-1 and TRBJ2-2, with D hard to call. The CDR3 has 16 residues. Germline V gene lookup returns CDR1 MGHRA and CDR2 YSYEKL. With 4 bases removed from V and 6 bases from J, the gap between germline ends came to 18 bases. DNA of the CDR3: TGCGCCAGCAGCCGCTGGATTCAACCTAACCCCGGGGAGCTGTTTTTT. This gives the protein CASSRWIQPNPGELFF.

This clone has only a few counts. The genes are TRBV19 and TRBJ2-1; TRBD2 matches at 12 bases. Germline V CDR1 and CDR2: LNHDA, SQIVND (reference sequence). The CDR3 is made up of 16 amino acids. J was trimmed by 6 bases and V by 2 bases; bases with no gene match: 5. The CDR3 DNA reads TGTGCCAGTAGTATACTAGCGGGAGGGCCTGGCAATGAGCAGTTCTTC. Encoded protein: CASSILAGGPGNEQFF.

The table lists this clone with a count of one. The rearrangement joins TRBV28 to TRBJ1-2, with TRBD1 matching over 9 bases. The CDR3 is 13 residues long. Trimming removed 9 bases from V and 7 bases from J; junction bases left unmatched: 9. Germline loops: CDR1 MDHEN, CDR2 SYDVKM. DNA of the CDR3: TGTGCCAGAAGCGAACAGGGGGCGCGTGGCTACACCTTC. It encodes CARSEQGARGYTF.

This CDR3 reads CASGTGAYNYGYTF. CDR3 nucleotides: TGTGCCAGCGGGACAGGGGCATATAACTATGGCTACACCTTC. The chain has TRBV19 and TRBJ1-2; TRBD1 matches at 10 bases. The V gene end was trimmed by 9 bases and the J gene end by 1 base; junction bases not matched to a gene: 5. Germline values: CDR1 LNHDA, CDR2 SQIVND (reference sequence). This CDR3 region has 14 residues.

The rearrangement links TRBV9 to TRBJ1-5, with D perhaps matching TRBD1 (5 bases). This CDR3 is built from 14 residues. Germline V gives CDR1 SGDLS, CDR2 YYNGEE. V lost 7 bases and J lost 1, with 12 bases in between. The CDR3 here is CASGRDGSNQPQHF. In nucleotides, the CDR3 is TGTGCCAGCGGTAGGGACGGAAGCAATCAGCCCCAGCATTTT. The full variable domain, in which reference TRBV9 and TRBJ1-5 provide the parts outside the CDR3, is DSGVTQTPKHLITATGQRVTLRCSPRSGDLSVYWYQQSLDQGLQFLIQYYNGEERAKGNILERFSAQQFPDLHSELNLSSLELGDSALYFCASGRDGSNQPQHFGDGTRLSIL.

The J gene is TRBJ2-7, the V gene TRBV7-8; 10 positions match TRBD2. This CDR3 has 16 residues. The V gene end was trimmed by 5 bases and the J gene end by 3 bases; junction bases not matched to a gene: 10. CDR1 and CDR2 from the germline V gene are SGHVS and FQNEAQ. CDR3 sequence reads: CASSPYRLAGNYEQYF. The CDR3 nucleotides read TGTGCCAGCAGCCCCTATCGACTAGCGGGTAACTACGAGCAGTACTTC.

This chain uses TRBV7-9 with TRBJ2-5, with 10 bases matching TRBD2. The CDR3 runs 18 residues. V trimming: 5 bases; J trimming: 2 bases; junction bases outside the gene matches: 14. The germline V gene encodes CDR1 SEHNR and CDR2 FQNEAQ (reference sequence). CDR3 in DNA: TGTGCCAGCAGCCGGGGTGGGCTAGCGGGAGACCTACAAGAGACCCAGTACTTC. The encoded protein is CASSRGGLAGDLQETQYF.

The rearrangement links TRBV6-2 or TRBV6-3 to TRBJ2-3; unclear D gene. Germline V gene lookup returns CDR1 MNHEY and CDR2 SVGEGT. The V end lost 1 base, the J end lost 1 base, and 9 bases lay between the germline ends. The CDR3 spans 15 residues. In DNA form, the CDR3 reads TGTGCCAGCAGTTACTTGGTGACGGGCACAGATACGCAGTATTTT. Protein: CASSYLVTGTDTQYF.

V and J are TRBV2 and TRBJ2-1, with D unclear. Between the trimmed V and J ends, which lost 1 base and 5 bases, there was a span of 0 bases. CDR1 and CDR2 (germline): SNHLY, FYNNEI. The CDR3 totals 11 residues. In nucleotides, the CDR3 is TGTGCCAGCAGTGAAGACAATGAGCAGTTCTTC. Protein: CASSEDNEQFF.